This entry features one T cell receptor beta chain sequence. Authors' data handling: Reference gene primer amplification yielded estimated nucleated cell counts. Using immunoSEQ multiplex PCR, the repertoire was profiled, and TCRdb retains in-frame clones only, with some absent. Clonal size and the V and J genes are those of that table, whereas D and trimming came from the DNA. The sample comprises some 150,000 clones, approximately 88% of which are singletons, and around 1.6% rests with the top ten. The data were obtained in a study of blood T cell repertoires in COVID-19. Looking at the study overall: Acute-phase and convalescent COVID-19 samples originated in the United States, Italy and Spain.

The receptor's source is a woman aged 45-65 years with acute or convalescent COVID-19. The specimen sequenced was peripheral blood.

The CDR3 reads CASSEGGVETQYF. CDR3 in DNA: TGTGCCAGTAGTGAGGGTGGGGTGGAGACCCAGTACTTC. This chain uses TRBV19 with TRBJ2-5; perhaps TRBD2 as D (5 bases). Trimming left V 5 bases short and J 5 bases short, with 12 bases between. The germline V gene encodes CDR1 LNHDA and CDR2 SQIVND (reference sequence). The CDR3 runs 13 residues.